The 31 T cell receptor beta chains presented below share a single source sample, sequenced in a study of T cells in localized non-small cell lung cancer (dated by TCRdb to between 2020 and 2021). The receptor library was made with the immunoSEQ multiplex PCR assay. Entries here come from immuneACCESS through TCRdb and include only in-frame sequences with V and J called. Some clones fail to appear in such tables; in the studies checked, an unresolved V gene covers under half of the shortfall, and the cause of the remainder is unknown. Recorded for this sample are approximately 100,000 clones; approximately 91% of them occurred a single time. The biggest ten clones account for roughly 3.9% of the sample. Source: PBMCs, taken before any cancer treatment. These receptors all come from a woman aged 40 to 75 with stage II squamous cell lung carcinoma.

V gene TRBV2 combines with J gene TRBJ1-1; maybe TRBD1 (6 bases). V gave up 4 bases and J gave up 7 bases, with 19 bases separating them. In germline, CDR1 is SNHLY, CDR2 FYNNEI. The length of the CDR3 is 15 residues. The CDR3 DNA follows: TGTGCCAGCAGTGTGGGGGCTCCCGGATCGGATGAAGCTTTCTTT. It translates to CASSVGAPGSDEAFF. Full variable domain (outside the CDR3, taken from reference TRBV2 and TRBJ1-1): EPEVTQTPSHQVTQMGQEVILRCVPISNHLYFYWYRQILGQKVEFLVSFYNNEISEKSEIFDDQFSVERPDGSNFTLKIRSTKLEDSAMYFCASSVGAPGSDEAFFGQGTRLTVV.

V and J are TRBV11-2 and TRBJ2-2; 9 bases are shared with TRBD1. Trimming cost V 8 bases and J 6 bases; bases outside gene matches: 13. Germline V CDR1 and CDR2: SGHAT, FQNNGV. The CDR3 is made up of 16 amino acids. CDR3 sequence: CASPTTGGGRAGELFF. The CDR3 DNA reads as TGTGCCAGCCCCACCACAGGGGGCGGAAGGGCCGGGGAGCTGTTTTTT.

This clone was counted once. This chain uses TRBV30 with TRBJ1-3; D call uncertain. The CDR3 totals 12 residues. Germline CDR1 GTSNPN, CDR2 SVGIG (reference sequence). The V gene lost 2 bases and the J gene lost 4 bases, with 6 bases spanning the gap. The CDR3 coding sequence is TGTGCCTGGAGTCCTCAGGGAAACACCATATATTTT. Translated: CAWSPQGNTIYF.

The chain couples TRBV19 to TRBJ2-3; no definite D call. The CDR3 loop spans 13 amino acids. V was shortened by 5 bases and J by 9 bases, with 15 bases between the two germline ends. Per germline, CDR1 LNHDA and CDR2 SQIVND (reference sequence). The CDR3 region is CASSPTVAPTQYF. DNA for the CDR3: TGTGCCAGTAGTCCTACCGTAGCCCCGACGCAGTATTTT.

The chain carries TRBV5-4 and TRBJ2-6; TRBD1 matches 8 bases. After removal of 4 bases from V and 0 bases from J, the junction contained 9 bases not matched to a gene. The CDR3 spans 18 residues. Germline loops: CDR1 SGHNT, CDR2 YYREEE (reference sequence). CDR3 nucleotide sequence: TGTGCCAGCAGCCCCGGGGACAGGCAGCCCTCTGGGGCCAACGTCCTGACTTTC. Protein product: CASSPGDRQPSGANVLTF. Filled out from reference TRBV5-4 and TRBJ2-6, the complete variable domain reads ETGVTQSPTHLIKTRGQQVTLRCSSQSGHNTVSWYQQALGQGPQFIFQYYREEENGRGNFPPRFSGLQFPNYSSELNVNALELDDSALYLCASSPGDRQPSGANVLTFGAGSRLTVL.

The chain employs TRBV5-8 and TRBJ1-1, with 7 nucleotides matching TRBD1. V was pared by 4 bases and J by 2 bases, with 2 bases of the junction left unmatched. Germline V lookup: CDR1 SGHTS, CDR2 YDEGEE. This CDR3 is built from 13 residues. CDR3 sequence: CASSNRGNTEAFF. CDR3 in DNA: TGTGCCAGCAGCAACAGGGGAAACACTGAAGCTTTCTTT.

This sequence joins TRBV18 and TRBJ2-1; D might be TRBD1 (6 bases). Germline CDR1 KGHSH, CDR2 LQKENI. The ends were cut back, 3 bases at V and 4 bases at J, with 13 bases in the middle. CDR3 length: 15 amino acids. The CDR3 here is CASSPWDKTYNEQFF. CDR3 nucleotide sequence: TGTGCCAGCTCACCCTGGGACAAAACATACAATGAGCAGTTCTTC.

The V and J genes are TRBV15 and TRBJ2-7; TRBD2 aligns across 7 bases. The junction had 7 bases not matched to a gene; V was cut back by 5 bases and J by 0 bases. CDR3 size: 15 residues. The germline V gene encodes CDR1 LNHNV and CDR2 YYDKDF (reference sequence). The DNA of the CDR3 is TGTGCCACCAGCTTGGGCGGGAGAGGCTCCTACGAGCAGTACTTC. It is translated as CATSLGGRGSYEQYF.

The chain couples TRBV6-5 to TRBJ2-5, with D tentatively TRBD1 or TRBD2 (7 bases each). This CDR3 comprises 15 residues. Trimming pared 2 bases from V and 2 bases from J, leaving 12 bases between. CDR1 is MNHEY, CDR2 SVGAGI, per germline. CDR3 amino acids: CASSYHRGGQETQYF. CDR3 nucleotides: TGTGCCAGCAGTTACCACAGGGGAGGGCAAGAGACCCAGTACTTC.

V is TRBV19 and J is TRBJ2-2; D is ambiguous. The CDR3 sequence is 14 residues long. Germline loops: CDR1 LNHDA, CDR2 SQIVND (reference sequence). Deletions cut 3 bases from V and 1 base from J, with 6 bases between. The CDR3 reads CASSIVENTGELFF. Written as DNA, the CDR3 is TGTGCCAGTAGTATCGTGGAGAACACCGGGGAGCTGTTTTTT.

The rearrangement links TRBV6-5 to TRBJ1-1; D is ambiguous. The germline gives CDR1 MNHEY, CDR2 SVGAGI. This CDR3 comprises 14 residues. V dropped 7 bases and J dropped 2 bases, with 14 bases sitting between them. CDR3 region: CASTLRATNTEAFF. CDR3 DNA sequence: TGTGCCAGCACCTTACGGGCAACCAACACTGAAGCTTTCTTT.

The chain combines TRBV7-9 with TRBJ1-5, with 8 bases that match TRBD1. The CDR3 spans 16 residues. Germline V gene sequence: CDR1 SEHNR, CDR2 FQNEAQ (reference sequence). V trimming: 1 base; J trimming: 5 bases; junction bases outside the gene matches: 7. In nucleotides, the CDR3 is TGTGCCAGCAGCTTAGGGGTGACAGGGGTGGATCAGCCCCAGCATTTT. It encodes CASSLGVTGVDQPQHF.

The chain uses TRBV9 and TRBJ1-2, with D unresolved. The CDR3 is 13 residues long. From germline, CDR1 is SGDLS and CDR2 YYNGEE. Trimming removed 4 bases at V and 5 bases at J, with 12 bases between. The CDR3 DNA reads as TGTGCCAGCAGCACACAAGGGCTTTATGGCTACACCTTC. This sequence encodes CASSTQGLYGYTF.

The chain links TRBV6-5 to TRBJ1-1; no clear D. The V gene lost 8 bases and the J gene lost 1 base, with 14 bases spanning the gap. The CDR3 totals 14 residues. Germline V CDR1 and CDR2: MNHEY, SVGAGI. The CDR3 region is CASRTSTKNTEAFF. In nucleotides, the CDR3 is TGTGCCAGCCGGACGAGCACGAAGAACACTGAAGCTTTCTTT.

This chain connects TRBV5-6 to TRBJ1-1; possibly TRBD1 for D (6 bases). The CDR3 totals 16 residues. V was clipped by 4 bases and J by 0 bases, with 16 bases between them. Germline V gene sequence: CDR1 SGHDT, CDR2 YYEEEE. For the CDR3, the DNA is TGTGCCAGCAGCGCGGGTCCCGGACAGCTGAACACTGAAGCTTTCTTT. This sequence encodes CASSAGPGQLNTEAFF.

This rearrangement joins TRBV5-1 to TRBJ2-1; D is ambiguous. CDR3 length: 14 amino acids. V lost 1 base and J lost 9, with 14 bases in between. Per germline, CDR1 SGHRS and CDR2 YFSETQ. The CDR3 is CASSLSERFGEQFF. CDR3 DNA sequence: TGCGCCAGCAGCTTGAGCGAGCGATTTGGTGAGCAGTTCTTC.

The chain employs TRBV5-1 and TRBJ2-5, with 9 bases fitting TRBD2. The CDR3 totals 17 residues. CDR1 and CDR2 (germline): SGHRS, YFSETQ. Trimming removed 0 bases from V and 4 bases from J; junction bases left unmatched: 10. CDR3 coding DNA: TGCGCCAGCAGCTTGGGTCTCTATAGCGGGAGTAGAGAGACCCAGTACTTC. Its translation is CASSLGLYSGSRETQYF.

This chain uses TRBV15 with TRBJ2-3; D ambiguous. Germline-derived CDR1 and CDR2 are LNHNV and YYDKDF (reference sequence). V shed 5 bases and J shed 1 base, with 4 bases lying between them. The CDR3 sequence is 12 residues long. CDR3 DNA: TGTGCCACCAGCTGGCGCACAGATACGCAGTATTTT. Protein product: CATSWRTDTQYF. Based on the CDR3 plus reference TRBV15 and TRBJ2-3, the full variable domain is DAMVIQNPRYQVTQFGKPVTLSCSQTLNHNVMYWYQQKSSQAPKLLFHYYDKDFNNEADTPDNFQSRRPNTSFCFLDIRSPGLGDTAMYLCATSWRTDTQYFGPGTRLTVL.

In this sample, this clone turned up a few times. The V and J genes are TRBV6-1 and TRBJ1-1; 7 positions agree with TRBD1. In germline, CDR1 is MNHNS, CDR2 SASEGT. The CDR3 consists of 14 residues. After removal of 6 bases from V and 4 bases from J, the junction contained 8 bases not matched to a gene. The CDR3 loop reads CASRLTGDGTEAFF. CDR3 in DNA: TGTGCCAGCAGACTAACAGGGGATGGCACTGAAGCTTTCTTT.

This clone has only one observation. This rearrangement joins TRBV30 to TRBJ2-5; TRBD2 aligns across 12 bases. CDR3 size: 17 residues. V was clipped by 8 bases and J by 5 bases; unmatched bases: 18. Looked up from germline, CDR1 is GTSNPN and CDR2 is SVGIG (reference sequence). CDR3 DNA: TGTGCCGGAGTTACGTCTAGCGGGAGGGCCAGGTCGGAGACCCAGTACTTC. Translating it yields CAGVTSSGRARSETQYF.

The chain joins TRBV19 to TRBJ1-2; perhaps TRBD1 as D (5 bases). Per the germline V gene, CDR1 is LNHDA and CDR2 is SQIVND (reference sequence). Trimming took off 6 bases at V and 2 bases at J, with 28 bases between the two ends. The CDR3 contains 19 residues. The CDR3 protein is CASSPSVGFRGEHNYGYTF. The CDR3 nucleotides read TGTGCCAGTAGCCCCTCCGTAGGTTTTCGGGGCGAGCACAACTATGGCTACACCTTC.

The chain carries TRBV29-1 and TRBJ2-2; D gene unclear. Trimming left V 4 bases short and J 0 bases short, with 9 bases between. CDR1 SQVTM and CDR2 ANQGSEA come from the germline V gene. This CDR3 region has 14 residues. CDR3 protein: CSVGKGTNTGELFF. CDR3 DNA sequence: TGCAGCGTTGGCAAGGGAACGAACACCGGGGAGCTGTTTTTT.

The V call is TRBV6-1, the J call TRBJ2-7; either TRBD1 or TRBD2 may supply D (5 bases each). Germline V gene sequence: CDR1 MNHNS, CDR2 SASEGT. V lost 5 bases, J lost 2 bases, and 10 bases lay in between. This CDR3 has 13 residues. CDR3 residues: CASSSGPTYEQYF. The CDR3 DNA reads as TGTGCCAGCAGTTCGGGACCCACCTACGAGCAGTACTTC.

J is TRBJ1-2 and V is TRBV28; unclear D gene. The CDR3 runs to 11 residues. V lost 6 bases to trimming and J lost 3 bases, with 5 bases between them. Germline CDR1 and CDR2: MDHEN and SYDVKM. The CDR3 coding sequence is TGTGCCAGCAGGACGGACTATGGCTACACCTTC. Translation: CASRTDYGYTF.

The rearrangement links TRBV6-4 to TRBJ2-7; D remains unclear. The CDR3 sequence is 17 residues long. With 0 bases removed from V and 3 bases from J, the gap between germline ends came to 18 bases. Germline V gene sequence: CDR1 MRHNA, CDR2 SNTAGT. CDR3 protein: CASSDSTSGGFSYEQYF. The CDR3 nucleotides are TGTGCCAGCAGTGACTCGACGTCAGGCGGCTTCAGCTACGAGCAGTACTTC.

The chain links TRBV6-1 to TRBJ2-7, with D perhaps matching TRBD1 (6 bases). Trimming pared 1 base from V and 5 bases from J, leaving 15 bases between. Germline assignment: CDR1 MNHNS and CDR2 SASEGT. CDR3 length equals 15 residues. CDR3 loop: CASSEEGRGSDEQYF. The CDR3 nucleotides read TGTGCCAGCAGTGAAGAGGGCAGGGGATCGGACGAGCAGTACTTC.

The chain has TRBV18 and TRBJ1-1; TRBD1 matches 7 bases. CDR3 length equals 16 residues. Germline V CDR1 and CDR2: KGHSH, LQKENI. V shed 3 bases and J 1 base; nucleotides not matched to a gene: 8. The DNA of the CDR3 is TGTGCCAGCTCACCGGAGGACAGGCGCGGGAACACTGAAGCTTTCTTT. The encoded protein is CASSPEDRRGNTEAFF.

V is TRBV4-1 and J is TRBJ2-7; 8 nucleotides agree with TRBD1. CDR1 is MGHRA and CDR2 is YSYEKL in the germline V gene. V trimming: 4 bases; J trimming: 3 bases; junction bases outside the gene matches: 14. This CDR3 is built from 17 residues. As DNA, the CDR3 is TGCGCCAGCAGCCTCGGACAGGGTACTTTGAAAAGCTACGAGCAGTACTTC. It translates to CASSLGQGTLKSYEQYF.

DNA for the CDR3: TGTGCCAGCAGGAGAGAACCTAACTATGGCTACACCTTC. Its protein product is CASRREPNYGYTF. The chain carries TRBV27 and TRBJ1-2; D is unresolved. The germline gives CDR1 MNHEY, CDR2 SMNVEV (reference sequence). CDR3 length: 13 amino acids. The ends were cut back, 6 bases at V and 0 bases at J, with 8 bases in the middle.

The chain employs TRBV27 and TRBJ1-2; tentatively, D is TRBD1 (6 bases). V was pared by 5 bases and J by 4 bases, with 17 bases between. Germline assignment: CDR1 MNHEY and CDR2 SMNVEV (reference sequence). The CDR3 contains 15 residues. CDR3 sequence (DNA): TGTGCCAGCAGTGCATCGACAGGCCGCACCTATGGCTACACCTTC. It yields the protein CASSASTGRTYGYTF.

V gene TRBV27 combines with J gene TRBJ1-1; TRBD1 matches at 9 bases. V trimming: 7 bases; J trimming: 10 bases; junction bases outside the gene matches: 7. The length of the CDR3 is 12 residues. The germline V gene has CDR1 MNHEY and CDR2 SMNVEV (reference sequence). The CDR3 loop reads CASKKGTGRAFF. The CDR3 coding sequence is TGTGCCAGCAAAAAAGGGACAGGGAGAGCTTTCTTT.